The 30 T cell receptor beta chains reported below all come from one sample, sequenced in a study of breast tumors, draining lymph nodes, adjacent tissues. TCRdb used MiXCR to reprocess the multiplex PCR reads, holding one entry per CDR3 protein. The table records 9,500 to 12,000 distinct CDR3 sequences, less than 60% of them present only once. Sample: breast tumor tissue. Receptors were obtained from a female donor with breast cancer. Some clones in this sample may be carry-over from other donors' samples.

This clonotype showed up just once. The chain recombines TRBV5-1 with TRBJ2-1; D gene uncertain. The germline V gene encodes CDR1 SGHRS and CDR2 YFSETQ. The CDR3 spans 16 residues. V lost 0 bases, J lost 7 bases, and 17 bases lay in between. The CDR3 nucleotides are TGCGCCAGCAGCTTGGTAGGGATTCGAACCGAGAATGAGCAGTTCTTC. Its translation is CASSLVGIRTENEQFF.

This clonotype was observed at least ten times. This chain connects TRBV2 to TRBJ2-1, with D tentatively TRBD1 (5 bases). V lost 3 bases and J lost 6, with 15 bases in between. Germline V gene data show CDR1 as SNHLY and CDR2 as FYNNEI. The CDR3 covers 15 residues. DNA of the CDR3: TGTGCCAGCAGTGACAGGCCAGGGATCGGCAATGAGCAGTTCTTC. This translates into CASSDRPGIGNEQFF.

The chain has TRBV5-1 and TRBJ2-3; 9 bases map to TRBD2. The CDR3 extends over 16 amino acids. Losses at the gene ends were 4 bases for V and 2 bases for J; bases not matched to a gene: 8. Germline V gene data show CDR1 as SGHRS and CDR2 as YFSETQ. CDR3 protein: CASSPGLAVVTDTQYF. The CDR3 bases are TGCGCCAGCAGCCCGGGACTAGCAGTGGTCACAGATACGCAGTATTTT.

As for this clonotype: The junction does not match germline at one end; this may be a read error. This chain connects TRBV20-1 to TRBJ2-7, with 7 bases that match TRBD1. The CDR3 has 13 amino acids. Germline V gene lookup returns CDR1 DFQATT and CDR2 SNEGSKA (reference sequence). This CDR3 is CSARQGLYYAQYF. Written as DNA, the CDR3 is TGCAGTGCCCGACAGGGTTTGTACTACGCGCAGTACTTC.

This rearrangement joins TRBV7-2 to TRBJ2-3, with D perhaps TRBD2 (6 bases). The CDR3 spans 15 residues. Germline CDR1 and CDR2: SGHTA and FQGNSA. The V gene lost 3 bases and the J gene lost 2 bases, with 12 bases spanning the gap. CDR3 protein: CASSFLAVTTDTQYF. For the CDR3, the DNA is TGTGCCAGCAGCTTTTTAGCGGTCACCACAGATACGCAGTATTTT.

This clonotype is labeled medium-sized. The chain's CDR3 is CSARGDRGLWETQYF. CDR3 sequence (DNA): TGCAGTGCTAGAGGGGACAGGGGGCTTTGGGAGACCCAGTACTTC. The J gene is TRBJ2-5, the V gene TRBV20-1; 12 bases align to TRBD1. Looked up from germline, CDR1 is DFQATT and CDR2 is SNEGSKA (reference sequence). Trimming at V came to 1 base and at J to 5 bases, leaving 5 bases not matched to a gene. This CDR3 is built from 15 residues.

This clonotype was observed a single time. The CDR3 region has the DNA TGCAGCGTTACTGGTGCCAGCACCTCGACCGGGGAGCTGTTTTTT. Its translation is CSVTGASTSTGELFF. This chain connects TRBV29-1 to TRBJ2-2; no definite D call. V was clipped by 5 bases and J by 5 bases, with 18 bases between them. This CDR3 spans 15 amino acids. In germline, CDR1 is SQVTM, CDR2 ANQGSEA.

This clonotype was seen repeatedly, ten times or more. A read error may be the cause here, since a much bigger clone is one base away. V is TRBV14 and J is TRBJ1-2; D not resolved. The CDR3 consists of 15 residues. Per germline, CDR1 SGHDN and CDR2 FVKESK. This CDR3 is CASSPRGGSNYGSTF. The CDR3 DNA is TGTGCCAGCAGCCCCCGTGGTGGCAGCAACTATGGCTCCACCTTC.

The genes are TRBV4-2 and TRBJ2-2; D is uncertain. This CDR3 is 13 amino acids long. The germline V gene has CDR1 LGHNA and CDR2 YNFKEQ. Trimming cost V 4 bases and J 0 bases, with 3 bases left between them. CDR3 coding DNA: TGTGCCAGCAGCCGGACGAACACCGGGGAGCTGTTTTTT. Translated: CASSRTNTGELFF.

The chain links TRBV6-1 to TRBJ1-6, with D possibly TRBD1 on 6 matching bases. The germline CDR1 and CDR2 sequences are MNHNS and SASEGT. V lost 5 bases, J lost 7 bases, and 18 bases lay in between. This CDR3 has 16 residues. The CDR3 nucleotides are TGTGCCAGCAGTCAATACGGCGGGGGGGCCAATTCACCCCTCCACTTT. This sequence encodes CASSQYGGGANSPLHF.

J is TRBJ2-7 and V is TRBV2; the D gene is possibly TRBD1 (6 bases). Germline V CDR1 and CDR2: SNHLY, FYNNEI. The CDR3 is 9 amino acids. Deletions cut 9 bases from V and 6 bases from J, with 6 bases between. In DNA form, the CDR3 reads TGTGCCAGGGGGGCCGAGCAGTACTTC. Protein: CARGAEQYF.

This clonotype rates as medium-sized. The DNA for the CDR3 is TGTGCCAGCAGCTTACCGTCAACTAATGAAAAACTGTTTTTT. Translating it yields CASSLPSTNEKLFF. The gene calls are TRBV7-9 and TRBJ1-4; D not certain. The CDR3 contains 14 residues. Germline CDR1 is SEHNR and CDR2 is FQNEAQ (reference sequence). Trimming stripped 2 bases from V and 0 bases from J, with 4 bases between.

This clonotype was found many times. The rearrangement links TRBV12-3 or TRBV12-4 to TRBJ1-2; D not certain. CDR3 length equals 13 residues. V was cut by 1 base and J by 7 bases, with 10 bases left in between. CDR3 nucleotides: TGTGCCAGCAGTTTAGAGACGCACATTGGCTACACCTTC. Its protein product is CASSLETHIGYTF.

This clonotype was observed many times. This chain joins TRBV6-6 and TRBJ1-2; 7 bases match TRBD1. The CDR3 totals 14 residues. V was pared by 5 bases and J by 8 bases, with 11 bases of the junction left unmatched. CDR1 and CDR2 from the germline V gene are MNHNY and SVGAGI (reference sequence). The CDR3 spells CASSHPTGKEGYTF. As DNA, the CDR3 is TGTGCCAGCAGTCACCCGACAGGGAAGGAGGGCTACACCTTC.

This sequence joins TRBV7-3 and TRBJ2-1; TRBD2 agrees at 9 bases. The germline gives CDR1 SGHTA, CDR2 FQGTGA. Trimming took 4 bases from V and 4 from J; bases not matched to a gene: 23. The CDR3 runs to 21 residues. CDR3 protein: CASSSRSSGKNLQRSYNEQFF. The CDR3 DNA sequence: TGTGCCAGCAGCTCCCGATCTAGCGGGAAGAACTTACAACGCTCTTACAATGAGCAGTTCTTC.

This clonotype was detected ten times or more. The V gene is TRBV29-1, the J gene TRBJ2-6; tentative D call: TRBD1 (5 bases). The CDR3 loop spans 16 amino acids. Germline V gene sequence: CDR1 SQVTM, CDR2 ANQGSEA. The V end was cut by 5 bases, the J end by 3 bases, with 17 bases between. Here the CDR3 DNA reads TGCAGCGTTTTTATGGCAGGGTTTTTTGGGGCCAACGTCCTGACTTTC. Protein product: CSVFMAGFFGANVLTF.

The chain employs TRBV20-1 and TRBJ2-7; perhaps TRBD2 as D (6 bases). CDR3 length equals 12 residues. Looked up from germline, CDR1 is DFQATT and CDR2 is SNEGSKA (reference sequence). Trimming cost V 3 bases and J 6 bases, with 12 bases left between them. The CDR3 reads CSARGLAPEQYF. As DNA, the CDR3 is TGCAGTGCTAGGGGACTCGCCCCCGAGCAGTACTTC.

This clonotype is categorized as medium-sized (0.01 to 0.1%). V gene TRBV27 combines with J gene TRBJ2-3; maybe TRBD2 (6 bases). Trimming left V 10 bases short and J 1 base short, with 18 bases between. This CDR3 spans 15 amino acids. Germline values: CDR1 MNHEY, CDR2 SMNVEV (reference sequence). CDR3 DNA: TGTGCCACGGGGGAGCGCAGAACTGGCACAGATACGCAGTATTTT. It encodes CATGERRTGTDTQYF.

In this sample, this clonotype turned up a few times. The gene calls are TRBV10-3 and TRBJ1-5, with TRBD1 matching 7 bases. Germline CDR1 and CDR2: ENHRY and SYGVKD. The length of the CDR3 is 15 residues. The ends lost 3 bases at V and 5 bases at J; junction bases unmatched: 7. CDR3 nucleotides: TGTGCCATCAGTGAAGGCAGGGGGATAGATCAGCCCCAGCATTTT. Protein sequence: CAISEGRGIDQPQHF.

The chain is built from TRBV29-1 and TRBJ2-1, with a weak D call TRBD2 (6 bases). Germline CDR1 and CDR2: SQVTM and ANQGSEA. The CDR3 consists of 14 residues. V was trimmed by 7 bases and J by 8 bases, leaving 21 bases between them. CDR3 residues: CSAMNAITGDEQFF. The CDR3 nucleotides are TGCAGCGCTATGAATGCCATAACGGGGGATGAGCAGTTCTTC.

The CDR3 here is CASNVGPWSYNEQFF. For the CDR3, the DNA is TGTGCCAGCAACGTGGGACCGTGGTCCTACAATGAGCAGTTCTTC. This chain links TRBV7-3 with TRBJ2-1; D is possibly TRBD1 or TRBD2 (5 bases each). CDR3 length: 15 residues. CDR1 SGHTA and CDR2 FQGTGA come from the germline V gene. The V gene lost 7 bases and the J gene lost 1 base, with 14 bases spanning the gap. The full variable domain, its missing parts supplied by reference TRBV7-3 and TRBJ2-1, is GAGVSQTPSNKVTEKGKYVELRCDPISGHTALYWYRQSLGQGPEFLIYFQGTGAADDSGLPNDRFFAVRPEGSVSTLKIQRTERGDSAVYLCASNVGPWSYNEQFFGPGTRLTVL.

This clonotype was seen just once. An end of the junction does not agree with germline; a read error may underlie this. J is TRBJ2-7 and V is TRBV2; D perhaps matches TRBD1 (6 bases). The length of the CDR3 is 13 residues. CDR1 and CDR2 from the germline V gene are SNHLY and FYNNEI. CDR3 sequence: CASRTGTNQPQYF. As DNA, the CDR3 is TGTGCCAGCAGGACAGGAACAAACCAGCCCCAGTATTTC.

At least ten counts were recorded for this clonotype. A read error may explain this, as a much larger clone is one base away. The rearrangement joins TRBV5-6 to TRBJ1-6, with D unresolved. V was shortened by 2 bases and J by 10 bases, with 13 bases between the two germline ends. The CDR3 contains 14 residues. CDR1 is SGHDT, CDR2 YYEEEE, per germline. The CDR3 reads CASSLRVAGSPLHF. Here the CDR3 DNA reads TGTGCCAGCAGCTTACGTGTGGCCGGCTCACCCCTCCACTTT.

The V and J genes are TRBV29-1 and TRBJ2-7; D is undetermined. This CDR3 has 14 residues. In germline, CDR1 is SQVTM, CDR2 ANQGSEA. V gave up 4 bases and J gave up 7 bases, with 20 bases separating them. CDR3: CSVVLSVAVTEQYF. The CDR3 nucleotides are TGCAGCGTTGTGTTAAGTGTCGCCGTTACAGAGCAGTACTTC.

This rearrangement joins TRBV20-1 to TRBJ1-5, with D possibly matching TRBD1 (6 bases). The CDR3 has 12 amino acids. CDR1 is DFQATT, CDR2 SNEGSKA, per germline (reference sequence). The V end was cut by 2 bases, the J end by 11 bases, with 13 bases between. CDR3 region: CSARTGQETQHF. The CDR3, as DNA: TGCAGTGCTAGAACAGGGCAAGAGACCCAGCATTTT.

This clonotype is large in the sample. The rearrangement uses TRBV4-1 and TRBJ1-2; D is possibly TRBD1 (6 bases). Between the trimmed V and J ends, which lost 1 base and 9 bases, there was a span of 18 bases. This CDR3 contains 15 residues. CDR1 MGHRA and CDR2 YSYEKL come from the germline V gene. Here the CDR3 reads CASSQVPGTTTRYTF. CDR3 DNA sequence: TGCGCCAGCAGCCAAGTTCCCGGGACAACTACTCGCTACACCTTC.

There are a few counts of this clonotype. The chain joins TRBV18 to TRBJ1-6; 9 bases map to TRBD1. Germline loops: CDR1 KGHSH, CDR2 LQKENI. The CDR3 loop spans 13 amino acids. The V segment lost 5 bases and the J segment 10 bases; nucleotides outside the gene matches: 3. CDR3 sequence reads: CASSSDRGSPLHF. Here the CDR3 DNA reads TGTGCCAGCTCATCGGACAGGGGATCACCCCTCCACTTT.

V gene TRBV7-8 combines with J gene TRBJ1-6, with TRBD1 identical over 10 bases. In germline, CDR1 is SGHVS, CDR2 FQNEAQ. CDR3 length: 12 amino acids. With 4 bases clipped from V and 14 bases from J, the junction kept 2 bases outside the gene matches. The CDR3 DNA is TGTGCCAGCAGCTCGGACAGGGGGTCCCTCCACTTT. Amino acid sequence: CASSSDRGSLHF.

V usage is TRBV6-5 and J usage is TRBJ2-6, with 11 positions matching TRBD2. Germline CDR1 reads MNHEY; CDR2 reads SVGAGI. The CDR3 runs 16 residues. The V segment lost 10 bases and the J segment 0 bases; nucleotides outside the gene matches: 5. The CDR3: CATSGGTPSGANVLTF. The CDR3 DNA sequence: TGTGCCACTAGCGGGGGGACTCCCTCTGGGGCCAACGTCCTGACTTTC.

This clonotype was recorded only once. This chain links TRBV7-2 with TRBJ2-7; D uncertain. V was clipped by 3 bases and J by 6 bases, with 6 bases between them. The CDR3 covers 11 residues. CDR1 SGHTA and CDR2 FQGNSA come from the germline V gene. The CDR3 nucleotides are TGTGCCAGCAGCTTCTCTATCGAGCAGTACTTC. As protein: CASSFSIEQYF. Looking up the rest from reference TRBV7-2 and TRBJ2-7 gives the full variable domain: GAGVSQSPSNKVTEKGKDVELRCDPISGHTALYWYRQSLGQGLEFLIYFQGNSAPDKSGLPSDRFSAERTGGSVSTLTIQRTQQEDSAVYLCASSFSIEQYFGPGTRLTVT.